The clone carrying this T cell receptor (beta chain) appeared a few times. Its specificity is not known. The data were obtained in a study of regulatory T cells in long-lasting Graves disease. Time point of the sample: newly diagnosed GD, antithyroid drugs for less than 3 months. PBMC RNA served as the TCR library source. Germline V lookup: CDR1 LGHDT, CDR2 YNNKEL (reference sequence). The CDR3 is made up of 17 amino acids. Unmatched junction bases numbered 7, after V lost 5 bases and J lost 1 base. General study findings and limits: Small sample size may have lowered accuracy.

Through Arm-PCR of CDR3 regions and iRepertoire HTBI primers, TCR beta libraries were built. Original handling: Detected in the samples were about 58 TRBV and 14 TRBJ segments. TCRdb recomputed calls from the multiplex PCR reads with MiXCR, one row per CDR3 protein. These V and J calls derive from TCRdb rather than the authors' analysis. The table shows hundreds of thousands of distinct CDR3 sequences, with roughly a sixth occurring only once. This chain joins TRBV3-1 and TRBJ2-3; 12 nucleotides agree with TRBD2. The TCR was taken from a female donor with Graves disease. Material: peripheral blood mononuclear cells (PBMCs), obtained at new diagnosis, from a patient treated with antithyroid drugs. The CDR3 loop reads CASSRTSGGSRTDTQYF. In DNA, the CDR3 is TGTGCCAGCAGCAGAACTAGCGGGGGGAGCCGCACAGATACGCAGTATTTT.